Below are 24 T cell receptor beta chains sequenced from a single sample in a study of blood T cell repertoires in COVID-19. Sequencing was performed with immunoSEQ multiplex PCR; in TCRdb, only in-frame clones are kept and a portion is missing. The table shows around 310,000 clones, with 88% occurring only once. The material sequenced was peripheral blood. Receptors were obtained from a woman in her fifties or sixties with active or convalescent COVID-19.

V usage is TRBV2 and J usage is TRBJ2-1; maybe TRBD1 (5 bases). V shed 7 bases and J shed 4 bases, with 11 bases lying between them. CDR3 length: 13 residues. Looked up from germline, CDR1 is SNHLY and CDR2 is FYNNEI. CDR3 DNA sequence: TGTGCCAGCACTGGGGCCTCATACAATGAGCAGTTCTTC. It is translated as CASTGASYNEQFF. Complete variable domain (other parts from reference TRBV2 and TRBJ2-1): EPEVTQTPSHQVTQMGQEVILRCVPISNHLYFYWYRQILGQKVEFLVSFYNNEISEKSEIFDDQFSVERPDGSNFTLKIRSTKLEDSAMYFCASTGASYNEQFFGPGTRLTVL.

V gene TRBV7-3 combines with J gene TRBJ1-1; D is unclear. V lost 2 bases and J 1 base, leaving 11 bases between the germline ends. The CDR3 length is 15 residues. Germline CDR1 is SGHTA and CDR2 is FQGTGA. CDR3 DNA sequence: TGTGCCAGCAGCTTACGAGGCCTGGGGAACACTGAAGCTTTCTTT. Protein sequence: CASSLRGLGNTEAFF. Filled out from reference TRBV7-3 and TRBJ1-1, the complete variable domain reads GAGVSQTPSNKVTEKGKYVELRCDPISGHTALYWYRQSLGQGPEFLIYFQGTGAADDSGLPNDRFFAVRPEGSVSTLKIQRTERGDSAVYLCASSLRGLGNTEAFFGQGTRLTVV.

In this sample, this clone turned up once. The V gene is TRBV9, the J gene TRBJ1-6; 7 bases fit TRBD1. V shed 0 bases and J 7 bases; nucleotides not matched to a gene: 1. The CDR3 spans 14 residues. CDR1 and CDR2 from the germline V gene are SGDLS and YYNGEE. CDR3 region: CASSVAGGNSPLHF. CDR3 DNA: TGTGCCAGCAGCGTAGCAGGGGGAAATTCACCCCTCCACTTT.

This chain links TRBV9 with TRBJ1-1; perhaps TRBD1 as D (5 bases). Germline CDR1 and CDR2: SGDLS and YYNGEE. V shed 2 bases and J shed 1 base, with 9 bases lying between them. The CDR3 extends over 14 amino acids. The CDR3: CASSVSGQNTEAFF. The CDR3 DNA is TGTGCCAGCAGCGTGTCAGGGCAGAACACTGAAGCTTTCTTT.

This clone was counted a few times. The chain carries TRBV29-1 and TRBJ1-2; 7 nucleotides agree with TRBD1. Germline-derived CDR1 and CDR2 are SQVTM and ANQGSEA. V shed 8 bases and J 4 bases; nucleotides not matched to a gene: 4. This CDR3 is built from 11 residues. CDR3 sequence (DNA): TGCAGCATACAGGGGATCTATGGCTACACCTTC. Protein sequence: CSIQGIYGYTF. Full variable domain (outside the CDR3, taken from reference TRBV29-1 and TRBJ1-2): SAVISQKPSRDICQRGTSLTIQCQVDSQVTMMFWYRQQPGQSLTLIATANQGSEATYESGFVIDKFPISRPNLTFSTLTVSNMSPEDSSIYLCSIQGIYGYTFGSGTRLTVV.

V and J are TRBV5-4 and TRBJ2-1; the D gene is possibly TRBD2 (6 bases). CDR3 size: 13 residues. The germline V and J ends were trimmed by 4 bases and 3 bases, with 8 bases remaining between them. CDR1 SGHNT and CDR2 YYREEE come from the germline V gene (reference sequence). CDR3 amino acids: CASSMGLYNEQFF. The CDR3, as DNA: TGTGCCAGCAGCATGGGACTCTACAATGAGCAGTTCTTC.

The chain combines TRBV30 with TRBJ1-1; D is unresolved. CDR1 GTSNPN and CDR2 SVGIG come from the germline V gene (reference sequence). The ends were cut back, 8 bases at V and 1 base at J, with 11 bases in the middle. CDR3 length equals 12 residues. In nucleotides, the CDR3 is TGTGCCGGGCCAAGGTCGAACACTGAAGCTTTCTTT. Residues: CAGPRSNTEAFF.

CDR3: CASSQGTGGYGYTF. DNA of the CDR3: TGTGCCAGCAGCCAAGGAACAGGGGGCTATGGCTACACCTTC. The J gene is TRBJ1-2, the V gene TRBV3-1 (or the pseudogene TRBV3-2); 8 bases fit TRBD1. Per the germline V gene, CDR1 is LGHDT and CDR2 is YNNKEL (reference sequence). There are 14 residues in the CDR3. V trimming: 1 base; J trimming: 4 bases; junction bases outside the gene matches: 2.

V and J are TRBV7-9 and TRBJ2-6; 8 nucleotides agree with TRBD1. Germline V gene lookup returns CDR1 SEHNR and CDR2 FQNEAQ (reference sequence). The length of the CDR3 is 17 residues. With V trimmed by 5 bases and J by 0 bases, 6 bases remained unmatched. The CDR3 reads CASSRGTGASGANVLTF. The CDR3 DNA follows: TGTGCCAGCAGCCGAGGGACAGGAGCCTCTGGGGCCAACGTCCTGACTTTC.

This CDR3 reads CASSGAWETQYF. In nucleotides, the CDR3 is TGTGCCAGCAGTGGGGCATGGGAGACCCAGTACTTC. J is TRBJ2-5 and V is TRBV28; possible D gene TRBD1, 5 bases. The CDR3 loop spans 12 amino acids. V was cut by 5 bases and J by 5 bases, with 9 bases left in between. Germline V gene data show CDR1 as MDHEN and CDR2 as SYDVKM.

The chain joins TRBV6-5 to TRBJ1-1, with 8 bases that match TRBD1. CDR3 length: 15 residues. V gave up 8 bases and J gave up 4 bases; unmatched junction bases: 12. In germline, CDR1 is MNHEY, CDR2 SVGAGI. The CDR3 sequence is CASGPHGQGGTEAFF. The CDR3 coding sequence is TGTGCCAGCGGTCCACACGGACAGGGAGGCACTGAAGCTTTCTTT.

The V gene is TRBV4-3, the J gene TRBJ1-1; D might be TRBD1 (6 bases). Germline values: CDR1 LGHNA, CDR2 YSLEER. Trimming cost V 1 base and J 2 bases, with 17 bases left between them. The CDR3 sequence is 17 residues long. The CDR3 reads CASSQVSLRTANTEAFF. The CDR3 coding sequence is TGCGCCAGCAGCCAAGTCTCACTTAGGACAGCCAACACTGAAGCTTTCTTT.

This chain uses TRBV11-2 with TRBJ2-1; no definite D call. The length of the CDR3 is 15 residues. The ends were cut back, 3 bases at V and 6 bases at J, with 15 bases in the middle. The germline gives CDR1 SGHAT, CDR2 FQNNGV. CDR3 DNA: TGTGCCAGCAGCTTGGGTCCACGAGGCTTCAATGAGCAGTTCTTC. Translation gives CASSLGPRGFNEQFF.

The chain recombines TRBV24-1 with TRBJ2-2; 7 bases map to TRBD1. CDR1 is KGHDR and CDR2 is SFDVKD in the germline V gene. The CDR3 length is 14 residues. With 2 bases clipped from V and 7 bases from J, the junction kept 3 bases outside the gene matches. The CDR3 nucleotides read TGTGCCACCAGTGATTACAGGGGAATCGGGGAGCTGTTTTTT. The encoded protein is CATSDYRGIGELFF.

The rearrangement joins TRBV24-1 to TRBJ2-3; perhaps TRBD1 as D (5 bases). The CDR3 has 13 residues. Germline loops: CDR1 KGHDR, CDR2 SFDVKD. The V gene lost 5 bases and the J gene lost 5 bases, with 10 bases spanning the gap. The CDR3 DNA follows: TGTGCCACCAGTGGGGCCGGACAAGATACGCAGTATTTT. This encodes CATSGAGQDTQYF.

In this sample, this clone turned up once. This chain uses TRBV27 with TRBJ2-5; tentative D call: TRBD1 (6 bases). The CDR3 runs to 13 residues. The V gene's germline CDR1 is MNHEY and CDR2 SMNVEV (reference sequence). Trimming shortened V by 4 bases and J by 5 bases, and 11 bases separated the two germline ends. CDR3 sequence (DNA): TGTGCCAGCAGTTCCAGGGGTGTTGAGACCCAGTACTTC. Translating it yields CASSSRGVETQYF.

This clone was seen only a few times. The chain links TRBV7-3 to TRBJ1-1, with a tentative D call TRBD1 (6 bases). Trimming cost V 1 base and J 7 bases, with 10 bases left between them. The V gene's germline CDR1 is SGHTA and CDR2 FQGTGA. The CDR3 runs 13 residues. The CDR3 protein is CASSLNQGHEAFF. The CDR3 DNA is TGTGCCAGCAGCTTAAATCAGGGGCATGAAGCTTTCTTT.

The V and J genes are TRBV11-3 and TRBJ2-1, with D unresolved. CDR3 length equals 13 residues. V dropped 2 bases and J dropped 3 bases, with 5 bases sitting between them. Germline lookup yields CDR1 SGHNT and CDR2 YENEEA. DNA of the CDR3: TGTGCCAGCAGCTTATCCGGCTACAATGAGCAGTTCTTC. Residues: CASSLSGYNEQFF. Together with reference TRBV11-3 and TRBJ2-1, the CDR3 gives the full variable domain: EAGVVQSPRYKIIEKKQPVAFWCNPISGHNTLYWYLQNLGQGPELLIRYENEEAVDDSQLPKDRFSAERLKGVDSTLKIQPAELGDSAVYLCASSLSGYNEQFFGPGTRLTVL.

The V gene is TRBV19, the J gene TRBJ2-1, with TRBD2 as a possible D gene (7 bases). The CDR3 consists of 13 residues. Per germline, CDR1 LNHDA and CDR2 SQIVND (reference sequence). The ends were cut back, 6 bases at V and 5 bases at J, with 11 bases in the middle. CDR3 region: CASSSRGHNEQFF. The CDR3 DNA follows: TGTGCCAGTAGCTCGCGGGGGCACAATGAGCAGTTCTTC.

A few counts support this clone. The chain employs TRBV15 and TRBJ1-2; D is perhaps TRBD1 (5 bases). V was trimmed by 1 base and J by 4 bases, leaving 16 bases between them. In germline, CDR1 is LNHNV, CDR2 YYDKDF (reference sequence). The length of the CDR3 is 16 residues. CDR3 amino acids: CATSRALGIDSYGYTF. In DNA, the CDR3 is TGTGCCACCAGCAGAGCCCTGGGAATCGACAGCTATGGCTACACCTTC.

The V call is TRBV2, the J call TRBJ2-3, with TRBD2 as a possible D gene (6 bases). The CDR3 extends over 16 amino acids. Germline V gives CDR1 SNHLY, CDR2 FYNNEI. Trimming removed 6 bases at V and 6 bases at J, with 22 bases between. CDR3 region: CASRLPGSGEVDTQYF. CDR3 DNA sequence: TGTGCCAGCAGACTACCCGGGAGCGGAGAGGTGGATACGCAGTATTTT. Full variable domain (rest looked up from reference TRBV2 and TRBJ2-3): EPEVTQTPSHQVTQMGQEVILRCVPISNHLYFYWYRQILGQKVEFLVSFYNNEISEKSEIFDDQFSVERPDGSNFTLKIRSTKLEDSAMYFCASRLPGSGEVDTQYFGPGTRLTVL.

The V and J genes are TRBV28 and TRBJ2-3, with D perhaps TRBD2 (6 bases). Trimming took off 5 bases at V and 0 bases at J, with 15 bases between the two ends. This CDR3 region has 16 residues. Germline V gives CDR1 MDHEN, CDR2 SYDVKM. Here the CDR3 DNA reads TGTGCCAGCAGTCCCCGGAGGGTGGGAAGCACAGATACGCAGTATTTT. Residues: CASSPRRVGSTDTQYF. The full variable domain, rest sourced from reference TRBV28 and TRBJ2-3, is DVKVTQSSRYLVKRTGEKVFLECVQDMDHENMFWYRQDPGLGLRLIYFSYDVKMKEKGDIPEGYSVSREKKERFSLILESASTNQTSMYLCASSPRRVGSTDTQYFGPGTRLTVL.

CDR3 region: CASSLNRNYGYTF. The DNA of the CDR3 is TGTGCCAGCAGTTTAAACAGGAACTATGGCTACACCTTC. The V and J genes are TRBV12-3 or TRBV12-4 and TRBJ1-2; maybe TRBD1 (5 bases). V lost 2 bases to trimming and J lost 2 bases, with 6 bases between them. The CDR3 loop spans 13 amino acids.

The chain couples TRBV5-1 to TRBJ2-7; 8 bases match TRBD1. The CDR3 loop spans 15 amino acids. V was pared by 4 bases and J by 5 bases, with 11 bases of the junction left unmatched. Germline CDR1 SGHRS, CDR2 YFSETQ. CDR3 coding DNA: TGCGCCAGCAGCAACGGACAGGGTGCCGTTGACGAGCAGTACTTC. Translated, it gives CASSNGQGAVDEQYF.